Below, 5 T cell receptor beta chains from the same sample are listed, as sequenced in a study of PD-1 blockade in classical Hodgkin lymphoma. Each and every patient relapsed after autologous stem cell transplantation, and patients got differing brentuximab vedotin exposure. Here immunoSEQ multiplex PCR was the method, and the copy in TCRdb shows in-frame clones only, minus some. The sample lists roughly 100,000 clones; roughly 91% were seen once. Sequences were derived from peripheral blood mononuclear cells (PBMCs), sampled before the second cycle of nivolumab. These receptors were collected from a human donor with classical Hodgkin lymphoma.

The rearrangement joins TRBV6-6 to TRBJ1-2, with D possibly TRBD1 on 5 matching bases. V lost 8 bases and J lost 3, with 16 bases in between. Germline CDR1 reads MNHNY; CDR2 reads SVGAGI (reference sequence). CDR3 length: 14 amino acids. The CDR3 DNA sequence: TGTGCCAGCGGCAACTCCGGGACCTACTATGGCTACACCTTC. It specifies CASGNSGTYYGYTF.

This clone appeared once. V usage is TRBV7-2 and J usage is TRBJ1-6, with a tentative D call TRBD1 (5 bases). This CDR3 is built from 15 residues. V was shortened by 7 bases and J by 6 bases, with 16 bases between the two germline ends. Germline CDR1 SGHTA, CDR2 FQGNSA. The CDR3 spells CASTSGGVGNSPLHF. CDR3 bases: TGTGCCAGCACTTCGGGGGGGGTCGGTAATTCACCCCTCCACTTT.

The chain joins TRBV10-3 to TRBJ2-1, with 11 bases identical to TRBD1. Germline assignment: CDR1 ENHRY and CDR2 SYGVKD. The CDR3 contains 16 residues. V dropped 2 bases and J dropped 7; count of bases not matched to a gene: 7. The DNA of the CDR3 is TGTGCCATCAGTGAGCCCGGACAGGGGGCTGAGAATGAGCAGTTCTTC. Protein product: CAISEPGQGAENEQFF.

This clone came up a few times. The gene calls are TRBV28 and TRBJ1-3, with D maybe TRBD1 (5 bases). The germline V and J ends were trimmed by 3 bases and 4 bases, with 10 bases remaining between them. From germline, CDR1 is MDHEN and CDR2 SYDVKM. This CDR3 contains 14 residues. The CDR3: CASSLAGRGNTIYF. CDR3 nucleotides: TGTGCCAGCAGTTTGGCAGGGAGGGGAAACACCATATATTTT.

This chain uses TRBV11-2 with TRBJ2-5; TRBD2 matches 16 bases. V was clipped by 5 bases and J by 5 bases; unmatched bases: 5. The V gene's germline CDR1 is SGHAT and CDR2 FQNNGV. The CDR3 length is 16 residues. CDR3 DNA sequence: TGTGCCAGCAGCCAGGGACTAGCGGGGGGGCCGGAGACCCAGTACTTC. It translates to CASSQGLAGGPETQYF. Supplemented by reference TRBV11-2 and TRBJ2-5, the full variable domain reads EAGVAQSPRYKIIEKRQSVAFWCNPISGHATLYWYQQILGQGPKLLIQFQNNGVVDDSQLPKDRFSAERLKGVDSTLKIQPAKLEDSAVYLCASSQGLAGGPETQYFGPGTRLLVL.